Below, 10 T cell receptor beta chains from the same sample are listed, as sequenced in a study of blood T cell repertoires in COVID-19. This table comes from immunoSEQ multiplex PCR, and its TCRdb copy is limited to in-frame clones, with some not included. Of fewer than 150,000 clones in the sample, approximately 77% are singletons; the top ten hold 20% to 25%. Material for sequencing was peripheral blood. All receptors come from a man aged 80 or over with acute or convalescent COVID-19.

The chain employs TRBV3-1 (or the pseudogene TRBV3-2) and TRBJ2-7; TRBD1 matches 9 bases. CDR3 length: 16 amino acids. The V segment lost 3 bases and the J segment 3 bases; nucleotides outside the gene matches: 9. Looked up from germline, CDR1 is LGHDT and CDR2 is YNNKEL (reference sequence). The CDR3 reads CASSQHPETGGYEQYF. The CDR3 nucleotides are TGTGCCAGCAGCCAGCACCCGGAGACAGGGGGCTACGAGCAGTACTTC.

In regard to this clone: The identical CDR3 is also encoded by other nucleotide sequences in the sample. CDR3 region: CASSLSGQETQYF. Written as DNA, the CDR3 is TGCGCCAGCAGCTTGAGCGGCCAAGAGACCCAGTACTTC. The J gene is TRBJ2-5, the V gene TRBV5-1; perhaps TRBD2 as D (5 bases). V was pared by 1 base and J by 1 base, with 5 bases between. Per germline, CDR1 SGHRS and CDR2 YFSETQ. The CDR3 length is 13 residues.

Here the CDR3 DNA reads TGTGCCAGCGGTAAGGAGCGCGGGAATGAGCAGTTCTTC. This sequence encodes CASGKERGNEQFF. The rearrangement joins TRBV2 to TRBJ2-1, with a tentative D call TRBD2 (5 bases). V gave up 8 bases and J gave up 7 bases, with 15 bases separating them. This CDR3 comprises 13 residues. In germline, CDR1 is SNHLY, CDR2 FYNNEI. Variable domain in full (rest from reference TRBV2 and TRBJ2-1): EPEVTQTPSHQVTQMGQEVILRCVPISNHLYFYWYRQILGQKVEFLVSFYNNEISEKSEIFDDQFSVERPDGSNFTLKIRSTKLEDSAMYFCASGKERGNEQFFGPGTRLTVL.

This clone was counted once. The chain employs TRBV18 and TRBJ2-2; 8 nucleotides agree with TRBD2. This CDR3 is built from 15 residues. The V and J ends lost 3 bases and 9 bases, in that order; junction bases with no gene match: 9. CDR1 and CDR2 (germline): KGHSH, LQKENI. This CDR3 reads CASSPGLALPRELFF. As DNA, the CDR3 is TGTGCCAGCTCACCCGGACTAGCCTTACCCAGGGAGCTGTTTTTT.

The CDR3 DNA is TGTGCCACCGCGCCGGGACAGGGAGGAGAGACCCAGTACTTC. It translates to CATAPGQGGETQYF. This chain joins TRBV24-1 and TRBJ2-5; 9 nucleotides match TRBD1. This CDR3 comprises 14 residues. Unmatched junction bases numbered 8, after V lost 9 bases and J lost 4 bases. Germline V lookup: CDR1 KGHDR, CDR2 SFDVKD.

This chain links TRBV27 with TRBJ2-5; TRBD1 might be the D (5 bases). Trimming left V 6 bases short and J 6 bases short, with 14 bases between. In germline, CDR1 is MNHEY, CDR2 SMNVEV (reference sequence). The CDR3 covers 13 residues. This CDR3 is CASSPWQGKTQYF. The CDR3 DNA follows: TGTGCCAGCAGCCCCTGGCAGGGAAAGACCCAGTACTTC.

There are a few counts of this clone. This chain's CDR3 is CASSLSPGYRNTEAFF. The CDR3 bases are TGTGCCAGCAGTTTATCCCCAGGGTATCGGAACACTGAAGCTTTCTTT. This chain links TRBV27 with TRBJ1-1; D may be TRBD1 (5 bases). Trimming left V 0 bases short and J 1 base short, with 12 bases between. The germline CDR1 and CDR2 sequences are MNHEY and SMNVEV (reference sequence). The length of the CDR3 is 16 residues.

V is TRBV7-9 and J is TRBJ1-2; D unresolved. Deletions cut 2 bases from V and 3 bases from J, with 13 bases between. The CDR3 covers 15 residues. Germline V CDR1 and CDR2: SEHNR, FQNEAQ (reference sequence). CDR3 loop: CASSLRKREDYGYTF. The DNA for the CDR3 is TGTGCCAGCAGCTTACGGAAGAGGGAGGACTATGGCTACACCTTC.

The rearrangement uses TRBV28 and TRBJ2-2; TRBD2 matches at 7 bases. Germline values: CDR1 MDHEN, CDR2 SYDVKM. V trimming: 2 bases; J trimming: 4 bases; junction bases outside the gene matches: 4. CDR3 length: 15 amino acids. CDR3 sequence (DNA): TGTGCCAGCAGTTTAGCGGGGGTTACCACCGGGGAGCTGTTTTTT. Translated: CASSLAGVTTGELFF.

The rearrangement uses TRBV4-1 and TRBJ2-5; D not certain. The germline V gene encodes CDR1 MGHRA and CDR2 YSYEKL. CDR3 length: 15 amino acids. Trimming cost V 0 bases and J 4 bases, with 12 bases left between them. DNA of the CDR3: TGCGCCAGCAGCCAAGATGGTACCGGTCCAGAGACCCAGTACTTC. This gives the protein CASSQDGTGPETQYF.